This TCR beta chain stems from a study of blood T cell repertoires in COVID-19. Measured with immunoSEQ multiplex PCR; TCRdb has only the in-frame clones, and not every one. The table lists 310,000 or so clones, roughly 87% of them singletons, with roughly a tenth in the top ten. V shed 7 bases, J shed 6 bases, and the junction held 12 bases outside the gene matches. The CDR3 length is 15 residues. Germline CDR1 is SQVTM and CDR2 is ANQGSEA. The source material was peripheral blood. The chain joins TRBV29-1 to TRBJ2-7; TRBD2 agrees at 13 bases. This clonotype originated in a man aged 25 to 45 with COVID-19, enrolled during active disease. This CDR3 reads CSATGLAGQASEQYF. DNA of the CDR3: TGCAGCGCCACGGGACTAGCGGGACAAGCCTCCGAGCAGTACTTC.